Listed below are T cell receptor beta chains from one sample, sequenced in a study of blood T cell repertoires in COVID-19. Sequencing was performed with immunoSEQ multiplex PCR; in TCRdb, only in-frame clones are kept and a portion is missing. The table lists approximately 220,000 clones, more than 80% of them singletons. Sequenced input: PBMCs or T cells enriched from blood (not recorded which). The receptors shown here come from a woman aged 18-29 years in a cohort exposed to, infected with or recovered from COVID-19 (not recorded which). The CDR3 runs from the conserved cysteine through the conserved F or W. Each record gives: D gene, clone size, J gene, V gene, CDR3 DNA, CDR3 protein. The D gene is left open where the match is weak. Where a row states a size, it is once, few, many or the class of an expanded clone; other rows omit it.

>-|-|TRBJ1-2|TRBV6-5
TGTGCCAGCAAGTTTGCGGCGGATTCCTATGGCTACACCTTC
CASKFAADSYGYTF
>TRBD1|-|TRBJ2-7|TRBV27
TGTGCCAGCAGACTACAGGGGAGCTCCTACGAGCAGTACTTC
CASRLQGSSYEQYF
>-|-|TRBJ1-1|TRBV4-2
TGTGCCAGCAGCCAAGATCGGGATTCCGTTATCTTT
CASSQDRDSVIF
>-|-|TRBJ2-7|TRBV27
TGTGCCAGCAGTCACCAACTACCCAACGAGCAGTACTTC
CASSHQLPNEQYF
>-|-|TRBJ1-3|TRBV5-4
TGTGCCAGCAGCAGGGAGGGGTGGACTGGAAACACCATATATTTT
CASSREGWTGNTIYF
>-|-|TRBJ2-5|TRBV7-3
TGTGCCAGCAGTCCTTCCCGAGGCGAGACCCAGTACTTC
CASSPSRGETQYF
>-|-|TRBJ1-2|TRBV29-1
TGCAGCGAATCCAGTGCTAACTATGGCTACACCTTC
CSESSANYGYTF
>TRBD1|-|TRBJ1-2|TRBV6-1
TGTGCCAGCAGTGAAGACGGGACAGCTAACTATGGCTACACCTTC
CASSEDGTANYGYTF
>-|-|TRBJ2-5|TRBV7-6
TGTGCCAGCAGCTTACTATACAGGTCAGGTGGCCAAGAGACCCAGTACTTC
CASSLLYRSGGQETQYF
>-|few|TRBJ1-1|TRBV24-1
TGTGCCACCAGTGATCGCGACAGTTTAGAAGCTTTCTTT
CATSDRDSLEAFF
>-|-|TRBJ1-6|TRBV6-4
TGTGCCAGCCAGGGGTCCAACCCATGGTATAATTCACCCCTCCACTTT
CASQGSNPWYNSPLHF
>-|-|TRBJ1-4|TRBV7-8
TGTGCCAGCAGCTTACGCAGACTCGAGGCTAATGAAAAACTGTTTTTT
CASSLRRLEANEKLFF
>TRBD2|-|TRBJ2-5|TRBV2
TGTGCCAGCACCCAGATAGCGGGAGGAGAGACCCAGTACTTC
CASTQIAGGETQYF
>TRBD2|-|TRBJ2-1|TRBV5-4
TGTGCCAGCAGCACCGGGACTAGCGGTTACAATGAGCAGTTCTTC
CASSTGTSGYNEQFF
>-|-|TRBJ1-1|TRBV6-2/TRBV6-3
TGTGCCAGCAGTTGGGGGGGTATTACTGAAGCTTTCTTT
CASSWGGITEAFF
>TRBD1|-|TRBJ1-5|TRBV18
TGTGCCAGCTCACCGTCACAGGGGGATCAGCCCCAGCATTTT
CASSPSQGDQPQHF
>-|-|TRBJ1-6|TRBV28
TGTGCCAGCAGTTTAGCGGCAACCTATAATTCACCCCTCCACTTT
CASSLAATYNSPLHF
>TRBD1|-|TRBJ2-7|TRBV5-6
TGTGCCAGCAGCTTTAGGATGTCAGGGGGCAATTACGAGCAGTACTTC
CASSFRMSGGNYEQYF
>-|-|TRBJ2-3|TRBV9
TGTGCCAGCAGCTCCCGGACCAACCCGGGGACAGATACGCAGTATTTT
CASSSRTNPGTDTQYF
>TRBD1|-|TRBJ1-6|TRBV6-5
TGTGCCAGCAATCTTGGACAGGACGGGAATTCACCCCTCCACTTT
CASNLGQDGNSPLHF
>-|-|TRBJ1-1|TRBV2
TGTGCCAGCAGTGGGGGTCCGACTATGAACACTGAAGCTTTCTTT
CASSGGPTMNTEAFF
>-|-|TRBJ2-2|TRBV9
TGTGCCAGCAGCGTAGGCGGGGCCGGGGAGCTGTTTTTT
CASSVGGAGELFF
>-|-|TRBJ2-3|TRBV3-1/TRBV3-2
TGTGCCAGCAGCCAAACAGTTGCAGATACGCAGTATTTT
CASSQTVADTQYF
>-|-|TRBJ2-5|TRBV5-4
TGTGCCAGCAGCTTGTTAGGGAGAGAGCAAGAGACCCAGTACTTC
CASSLLGREQETQYF
>TRBD2|-|TRBJ2-1|TRBV14
TGTGCCAGCAGCCCGTCACTAGCGGGAGGGCCGGGGGAGCAGTTCTTC
CASSPSLAGGPGEQFF
>-|-|TRBJ1-2|TRBV5-8
TGTGCCAGCAGCTTGGTGATCGGGACAGGCTACACCTTC
CASSLVIGTGYTF
>TRBD1|-|TRBJ1-2|TRBV5-1
TGCGCCAGCAGCTCGGACAGGGAGAAAGGCTACACCTTC
CASSSDREKGYTF
>TRBD1|-|TRBJ1-3|TRBV6-5
TGTGCCAGTGGGACAGGGGTGAATTCTGGAAACACCATATATTTT
CASGTGVNSGNTIYF